This record concerns one TCR beta chain sequence. Its antigen is as yet unknown. The sample originates from a study of T cell responses to AZD1222 COVID-19 vaccine. This table comes from immunoSEQ multiplex PCR, and its TCRdb copy is limited to in-frame clones, with some not included. This sample has some 180,000 clones; under 95% occur once, and the top ten carry around 1.6%. Second-dose intervals near 4 or 12 weeks were combined. Study-level results: The sample set comprised mostly white British donors with more females, and clonal diversity was possibly underestimated.

The CDR3 extends over 14 amino acids. The junction had 5 bases not matched to a gene; V was cut back by 6 bases and J by 3 bases. Germline CDR1 MNHEY, CDR2 SVGAGI. This TCR was recovered from an adult who received the AZD1222 COVID-19 vaccine. The input for sequencing was peripheral blood, taken 28 days after the second AZD1222 dose. The chain employs TRBV6-5 and TRBJ2-1; 7 positions match TRBD2. In nucleotides, the CDR3 is TGTGCCAGCAGAGGGCGGGAGAACTACAATGAGCAGTTCTTC. This sequence encodes CASRGRENYNEQFF.